This T cell receptor (beta chain) was profiled in a study of blood T cell repertoires in COVID-19. Study-wide background: The United States, Italy and Spain supplied acute and convalescent COVID-19 samples.

The data were produced by immunoSEQ multiplex PCR, yet TCRdb's version contains in-frame clones alone and is incomplete. The sample yields 150,000 or so clones, 80% to 95% seen once. The V gene's germline CDR1 is LGHDT and CDR2 YNNKEL (reference sequence). The V gene end was trimmed by 1 base and the J gene end by 12 bases; junction bases not matched to a gene: 7. This CDR3 comprises 15 residues. Sequenced input: peripheral blood. The clonotype was recovered from a woman in her forties or fifties with acute or convalescent COVID-19. The chain is built from TRBV3-1 (or the pseudogene TRBV3-2) and TRBJ2-1, with TRBD2 identical over 12 bases. CDR3 nucleotides: TGTGCCAGCAGCCAAGTAAAGTCTAGCGGGAGGGCGCAGTTCTTC. Its protein product is CASSQVKSSGRAQFF.